The present entry profiles one T cell receptor (beta chain) with its context. Its antigen remains unknown. This record belongs to a study of T cell responses to AZD1222 COVID-19 vaccine. About the research overall: Second-dose schedules of about 4 or about 12 weeks were combined.

TCRdb's copy holds only in-frame clones and misses some; the assay was immunoSEQ multiplex PCR. The sample lists some 120,000 clones; over 70% were seen once. General study findings and limits: With dominance at 160-218 and 743-854, vaccine-associated CD4 TCRs spanned spike. The sample set comprised mostly white British donors with more females, and clonal diversity was possibly underestimated. Baseline testing showed seropositivity in only six or seven AZD1222 recipients.

The sample consisted of peripheral blood, taken on day 0 of AZD1222 vaccination. This receptor was taken from an adult in good health.

The CDR3 protein is CASSQGAKAYEQYF. CDR3 nucleotides: TGTGCCAGCAGCCAAGGGGCCAAAGCCTACGAGCAGTACTTC. This chain links TRBV3-1 (or the pseudogene TRBV3-2) with TRBJ2-7; D uncertain. Trimming took 1 base from V and 2 from J, leaving 9 bases between them. Per the germline V gene, CDR1 is LGHDT and CDR2 is YNNKEL (reference sequence). This CDR3 spans 14 amino acids.